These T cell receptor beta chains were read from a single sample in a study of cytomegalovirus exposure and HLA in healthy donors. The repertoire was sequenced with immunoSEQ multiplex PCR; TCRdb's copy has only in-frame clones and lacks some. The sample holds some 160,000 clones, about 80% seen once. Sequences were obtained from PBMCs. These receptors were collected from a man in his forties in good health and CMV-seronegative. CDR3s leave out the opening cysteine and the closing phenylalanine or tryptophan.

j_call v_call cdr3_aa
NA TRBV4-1 ASSPGQGYYEQY
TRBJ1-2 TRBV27 ATLTGFYGYT
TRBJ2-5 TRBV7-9 AVRGGGETQY
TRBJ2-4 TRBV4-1 TSSQVPMEQGGHSQY
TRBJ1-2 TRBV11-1 ASSGGRPMVGYT
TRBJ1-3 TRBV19 ASSWGRSSGNTIY
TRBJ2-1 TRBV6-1 ASSALLALGEQF
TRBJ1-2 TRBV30 AWSKGEGYGYT
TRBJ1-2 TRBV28 ASRAPGGQFYGYT
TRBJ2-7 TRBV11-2 ASSFRSGGAAYEQY
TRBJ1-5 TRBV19 ASRAGALRNQPQH
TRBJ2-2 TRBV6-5 ASSYGSTGELF
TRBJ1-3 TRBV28 ASSLWPQSGNTIY
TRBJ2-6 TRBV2 ASRPRGGSGANVLT
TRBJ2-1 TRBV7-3 ASSLQTSGRVYNEQF
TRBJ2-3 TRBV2 ASRYTDTQY
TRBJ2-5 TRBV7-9 SSSFPGETQY
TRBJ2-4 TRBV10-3 ATQAGTDIQY
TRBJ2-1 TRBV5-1 ASSLSPGIDNEQF
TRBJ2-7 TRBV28 ASRPGTGFSEQY
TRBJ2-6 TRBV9 ASSVDGGAGANVLT
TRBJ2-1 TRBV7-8 ASSFSGREQF
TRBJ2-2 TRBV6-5 ASSYWLQGGELF
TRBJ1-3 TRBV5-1 ASSSGVALVGNTIY
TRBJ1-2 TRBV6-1 ASSEAPPRQGASYGYT
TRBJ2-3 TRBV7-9 SSSPRTQLDTQY
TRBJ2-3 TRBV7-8 ASRPHRSGRADTQY
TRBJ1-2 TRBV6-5 ASSLTVFYGYT
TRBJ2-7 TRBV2 ASREKGQVAGSGD
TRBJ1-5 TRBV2 ASSGTGGQPQH
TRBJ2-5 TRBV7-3 ASSRGTLETQY
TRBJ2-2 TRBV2 ASSFTGSGELF
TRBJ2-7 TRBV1 TSSQERLAVYTFPYEQY
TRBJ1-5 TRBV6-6 ASSYEQGNQPQH
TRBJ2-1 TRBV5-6 ASGGSPLLREQF
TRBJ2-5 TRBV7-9 ASSLATGERETQY
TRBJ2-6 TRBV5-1 ASSLAHRTQADSGANVLT
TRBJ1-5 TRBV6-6 ASSDRGNQPQH
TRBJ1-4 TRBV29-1 SVLTGNEKLF
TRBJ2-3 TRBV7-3 ASSLSASGRTDTQY